Below are 32 T cell receptor beta chains sequenced from a single sample in a study of T cell repertoires in ileal Crohn's disease. Repertoires were generated with immunoSEQ multiplex PCR, while TCRdb's copy carries only in-frame clones and drops some. This sample has about 11,000 clones, with 55% to 75% found just once. The sample's time point: neoterminal ileum biopsy at postoperative endoscopy, about 6 months after surgery. The sequencing sample was made of ileal tissue. Receptors originate from an adult with Crohn's disease.

CDR3 DNA: TGTGCCAGCAGCTACAGGGGTCTTCGGAACACTGAAGCTTTCTTT. Protein: CASSYRGLRNTEAFF. The J gene is TRBJ1-1, the V gene TRBV28; TRBD1 aligns across 7 bases. Unmatched junction bases numbered 8, after V lost 6 bases and J lost 1 base. Germline V gives CDR1 MDHEN, CDR2 SYDVKM. The CDR3 is 15 residues long.

J is TRBJ1-1 and V is TRBV30; D is unresolved. This CDR3 region has 14 residues. CDR1 is GTSNPN, CDR2 SVGIG, per germline (reference sequence). Trimming pared 1 base from V and 0 bases from J, leaving 9 bases between. This chain's CDR3 is CAWSDFSMNTEAFF. The CDR3 DNA reads as TGTGCCTGGAGTGACTTCTCTATGAACACTGAAGCTTTCTTT.

As for this clone: Compared with germline, one end of the junction differs, possibly owing to a read error. This chain links TRBV6-6 with TRBJ2-2; 11 bases match TRBD2. This CDR3 spans 15 amino acids. Germline CDR1 MNHNY, CDR2 SVGAGI (reference sequence). CDR3 sequence: CASSYETSGIGGLFF. CDR3 sequence (DNA): TGTGCCAGCAGTTACGAGACTAGCGGGATTGGGGGGCTGTTTTTT.

The chain links TRBV7-2 to TRBJ1-5, with 7 bases that match TRBD1. Per germline, CDR1 SGHTA and CDR2 FQGNSA. Trimming at V came to 6 bases and at J to 2 bases, leaving 7 bases not matched to a gene. The CDR3 totals 15 residues. The CDR3 is CASRRDRDRNQPQHF. The CDR3 region has the DNA TGTGCCAGCAGGAGAGACAGGGACCGCAATCAGCCCCAGCATTTT.

The V call is TRBV30, the J call TRBJ1-1; D might be TRBD1 (6 bases). This CDR3 comprises 13 residues. The germline V gene has CDR1 GTSNPN and CDR2 SVGIG (reference sequence). Trimming removed 1 base from V and 2 bases from J, with 8 bases in between. CDR3 coding DNA: TGTGCCTGGAGTGCGGACAGCAACACTGAAGCTTTCTTT. Translation gives CAWSADSNTEAFF.

The chain employs TRBV18 and TRBJ1-4; no clear D. Germline V gives CDR1 KGHSH, CDR2 LQKENI. V lost 2 bases and J 6 bases, leaving 7 bases between the germline ends. This CDR3 is built from 13 residues. The CDR3 DNA is TGTGCCAGCTCACCAGCAGGTTATGAAAAACTGTTTTTT. Translating gives CASSPAGYEKLFF.

V gene TRBV28 combines with J gene TRBJ1-1; D perhaps matches TRBD1 (6 bases). This CDR3 is 14 amino acids long. Trimming left V 8 bases short and J 0 bases short, with 13 bases between. Germline loops: CDR1 MDHEN, CDR2 SYDVKM. CDR3 loop: CASRIGTLNTEAFF. CDR3 DNA sequence: TGTGCCAGCCGGATCGGGACACTGAACACTGAAGCTTTCTTT. The variable domain in full, with the rest retrieved from reference TRBV28 and TRBJ1-1, is DVKVTQSSRYLVKRTGEKVFLECVQDMDHENMFWYRQDPGLGLRLIYFSYDVKMKEKGDIPEGYSVSREKKERFSLILESASTNQTSMYLCASRIGTLNTEAFFGQGTRLTVV.

The chain uses TRBV2 and TRBJ2-1; the match to TRBD2 covers 11 bases. Germline V CDR1 and CDR2: SNHLY, FYNNEI. The junction had 9 bases not matched to a gene; V was cut back by 10 bases and J by 7 bases. The CDR3 totals 14 residues. The CDR3 sequence: CATLIAGGYNEQFF. CDR3 nucleotide sequence: TGTGCCACCCTAATAGCGGGAGGGTATAATGAGCAGTTCTTC.

The chain recombines TRBV5-1 with TRBJ1-6; 8 nucleotides align to TRBD1. The V and J ends lost 1 base and 6 bases, in that order; junction bases with no gene match: 6. From germline, CDR1 is SGHRS and CDR2 YFSETQ. The CDR3 extends over 16 amino acids. The DNA of the CDR3 is TGCGCCAGCAGCTTGAGTAGTACAGGGGGTAATTCACCCCTCCACTTT. This sequence encodes CASSLSSTGGNSPLHF. Based on the CDR3 plus reference TRBV5-1 and TRBJ1-6, the full variable domain is KAGVTQTPRYLIKTRGQQVTLSCSPISGHRSVSWYQQTPGQGLQFLFEYFSETQRNKGNFPGRFSGRQFSNSRSEMNVSTLELGDSALYLCASSLSSTGGNSPLHFGNGTRLTVT.

This rearrangement joins TRBV6-1 to TRBJ1-2; 8 nucleotides agree with TRBD1. The germline V gene encodes CDR1 MNHNS and CDR2 SASEGT. With 5 bases clipped from V and 8 bases from J, the junction kept 10 bases outside the gene matches. CDR3 length equals 14 residues. CDR3 bases: TGTGCCAGCAGTCGTATACAGGGGGAGGGGGGCTACACCTTC. Translation gives CASSRIQGEGGYTF.

The gene calls are TRBV5-6 and TRBJ2-5; 8 positions match TRBD2. V dropped 0 bases and J dropped 11; count of bases not matched to a gene: 6. The CDR3 is made up of 13 amino acids. Germline assignment: CDR1 SGHDT and CDR2 YYEEEE. The CDR3 sequence: CASSLGVGGGQYF. CDR3 DNA sequence: TGTGCCAGCAGCTTGGGGGTCGGCGGGGGGCAGTACTTC.

The V and J genes are TRBV19 and TRBJ1-1; D might be TRBD1 (5 bases). Trimming took 3 bases from V and 8 from J, leaving 13 bases between them. This CDR3 is 13 amino acids long. Germline assignment: CDR1 LNHDA and CDR2 SQIVND (reference sequence). DNA for the CDR3: TGTGCCAGTAGTATGTCCAGGCGGGGGGAAGCTTTCTTT. Translation: CASSMSRRGEAFF.

CDR3: CASSEGWRGSPLHF. The CDR3 region has the DNA TGCGCCAGCAGTGAAGGGTGGCGAGGGTCACCCCTCCACTTT. The genes are TRBV10-2 and TRBJ1-6; D is ambiguous. The CDR3 loop spans 14 amino acids. The germline CDR1 and CDR2 sequences are WSHSY and SAAADI. Between the trimmed V and J ends, which lost 3 bases and 10 bases, there was a span of 13 bases.

V and J are TRBV5-6 and TRBJ2-7; possibly TRBD2 for D (5 bases). With the DNA end fitting TRBJ2-5 better, the J assignment may be wrong. The CDR3 is 14 residues long. CDR1 SGHDT and CDR2 YYEEEE come from the germline V gene. The CDR3 nucleotides read TGTGCCAGCAGCTCGCTAGCTCGGAAAGAGACCCAGTACTTC. Translating it yields CASSSLARKETQYF.

This clone was counted a few times. V gene TRBV28 combines with J gene TRBJ1-1; D possibly corresponds to TRBD1 (5 bases). CDR1 is MDHEN, CDR2 SYDVKM, per germline. V was pared by 5 bases and J by 4 bases, with 14 bases between. CDR3 size: 14 residues. The CDR3: CASSPGGLVTEAFF. The CDR3 nucleotides are TGTGCCAGCAGTCCCGGGGGATTGGTCACTGAAGCTTTCTTT.

This rearrangement joins TRBV7-9 to TRBJ2-7; 8 bases are shared with TRBD2. Germline loops: CDR1 SEHNR, CDR2 FQNEAQ (reference sequence). This CDR3 comprises 16 residues. V dropped 1 base and J dropped 7; count of bases not matched to a gene: 12. In DNA, the CDR3 is TGTGCCAGCAGCTTAGTCGCGTTTGCGGGAGGTGGGGAGCAGTACTTC. Protein product: CASSLVAFAGGGEQYF.

The chain combines TRBV11-3 with TRBJ1-2, with D perhaps TRBD1 (5 bases). The CDR3 totals 14 residues. The V and J ends lost 0 bases and 8 bases respectively, with 13 bases between them. The germline gives CDR1 SGHNT, CDR2 YENEEA. CDR3 sequence (DNA): TGTGCCAGCAGCTTAGATCATCAGGGTGGCGGCTACACCTTC. Translating it yields CASSLDHQGGGYTF. The full variable domain, in which reference TRBV11-3 and TRBJ1-2 provide the parts outside the CDR3, is EAGVVQSPRYKIIEKKQPVAFWCNPISGHNTLYWYLQNLGQGPELLIRYENEEAVDDSQLPKDRFSAERLKGVDSTLKIQPAELGDSAVYLCASSLDHQGGGYTFGSGTRLTVV.

The rearrangement links TRBV6-5 to TRBJ1-1; 7 positions match TRBD1. Trimming at V came to 7 bases and at J to 6 bases, leaving 5 bases not matched to a gene. Germline assignment: CDR1 MNHEY and CDR2 SVGAGI. This CDR3 comprises 12 residues. In nucleotides, the CDR3 is TGTGCCAGCACAGACAGGGTGGCTGAAGCTTTCTTT. Translating it yields CASTDRVAEAFF.

The chain has TRBV11-2 and TRBJ2-2; D not resolved. This CDR3 region has 13 residues. V lost 6 bases, J lost 7 bases, and 12 bases lay in between. Looked up from germline, CDR1 is SGHAT and CDR2 is FQNNGV. The CDR3 is CASRTGGVGELFF. CDR3 nucleotide sequence: TGTGCCAGCAGAACCGGCGGAGTCGGGGAGCTGTTTTTT.

V is TRBV10-3 and J is TRBJ2-7, with TRBD2 matching over 8 bases. Germline V lookup: CDR1 ENHRY, CDR2 SYGVKD. The V and J ends lost 3 bases and 2 bases, in that order; junction bases with no gene match: 9. The CDR3 has 16 residues. CDR3 protein: CAISEGAAGETYEQYF. In DNA form, the CDR3 reads TGTGCCATCAGTGAAGGTGCAGCGGGAGAAACCTACGAGCAGTACTTC.

The chain uses TRBV5-4 and TRBJ2-7; 7 bases map to TRBD1. This CDR3 is built from 14 residues. Trimming at V came to 3 bases and at J to 7 bases, leaving 10 bases not matched to a gene. The germline V gene has CDR1 SGHNT and CDR2 YYREEE (reference sequence). The CDR3: CASSYRDRPTEQYF. The CDR3 DNA reads TGTGCCAGCAGCTACCGGGACAGACCTACGGAGCAGTACTTC.

This clone appeared once. The CDR3 region is CASSLLRQETQYF. In DNA form, the CDR3 reads TGCGCCAGCAGCTTGCTCAGGCAAGAGACCCAGTACTTC. The chain recombines TRBV5-1 with TRBJ2-5; D is uncertain. This CDR3 is 13 amino acids long. Trimming stripped 1 base from V and 2 bases from J, with 6 bases between. Per germline, CDR1 SGHRS and CDR2 YFSETQ.

The rearrangement links TRBV5-1 to TRBJ1-1; no clear D gene. This CDR3 is 15 amino acids long. The V end was cut by 4 bases, the J end by 6 bases, with 19 bases between. Germline V gene data show CDR1 as SGHRS and CDR2 as YFSETQ. CDR3 loop: CASSQDRSRRAEAFF. In DNA, the CDR3 is TGCGCCAGCAGCCAGGACCGTTCGAGGAGGGCTGAAGCTTTCTTT.

The V call is TRBV4-2, the J call TRBJ2-1; 7 bases line up with TRBD2. This CDR3 comprises 20 residues. J gave up 0 bases and V 0 bases, and 14 bases lay outside the gene matches. Germline lookup yields CDR1 LGHNA and CDR2 YNFKEQ. The CDR3 DNA reads TGTGCCAGCAGCCAAGAGGCAGCGGGGTCCCTGGGAAGCTCCTACAATGAGCAGTTCTTC. It encodes CASSQEAAGSLGSSYNEQFF.

In DNA form, the CDR3 reads TGCGCCAGCACCGGGACAGAGGACAATGAGCAGTTCTTC. Protein: CASTGTEDNEQFF. V usage is TRBV5-1 and J usage is TRBJ2-1; 7 bases align to TRBD1. Germline CDR1 is SGHRS and CDR2 is YFSETQ. CDR3 length: 13 residues. Trimming took 6 bases from V and 5 from J; bases not matched to a gene: 5.

This clone was seen a few times. The rearrangement links TRBV2 to TRBJ2-7; 7 bases are shared with TRBD1. The CDR3 runs 15 residues. Germline-derived CDR1 and CDR2 are SNHLY and FYNNEI. V lost 7 bases to trimming and J lost 3 bases; unmatched junction nucleotides: 12. The CDR3 DNA sequence: TGTGCCAGCAACTGGACCCCGGGACAGCACTACGAGCAGTACTTC. It codes for CASNWTPGQHYEQYF.

This chain connects TRBV5-4 to TRBJ2-2; 8 bases map to TRBD2. This CDR3 spans 15 amino acids. CDR1 and CDR2 (germline): SGHNT, YYREEE (reference sequence). V lost 8 bases, J lost 6 bases, and 12 bases stayed unmatched. The CDR3 spells CASSSGTRTSGELFF. Written as DNA, the CDR3 is TGTGCCAGTAGTTCCGGGACTAGAACGTCCGGGGAGCTGTTTTTT.

The chain uses TRBV28 and TRBJ2-7; 14 nucleotides align to TRBD2. The CDR3 covers 16 residues. With V trimmed by 6 bases and J by 0 bases, 4 bases remained unmatched. CDR1 is MDHEN and CDR2 is SYDVKM in the germline V gene. The CDR3 DNA follows: TGTGCCAGCAGGGTCGGGACTAGCGGGGGCTCCTACGAGCAGTACTTC. Amino acids: CASRVGTSGGSYEQYF. The whole variable domain, filled in from reference TRBV28 and TRBJ2-7, reads DVKVTQSSRYLVKRTGEKVFLECVQDMDHENMFWYRQDPGLGLRLIYFSYDVKMKEKGDIPEGYSVSREKKERFSLILESASTNQTSMYLCASRVGTSGGSYEQYFGPGTRLTVT.

This chain connects TRBV14 to TRBJ2-7; 11 bases match TRBD2. The ends lost 4 bases at V and 0 bases at J; junction bases unmatched: 5. The CDR3 contains 16 residues. Germline V gene lookup returns CDR1 SGHDN and CDR2 FVKESK. CDR3 sequence reads: CASSRLAGLSSYEQYF. CDR3 sequence (DNA): TGTGCCAGCAGCCGACTAGCGGGGCTAAGCTCCTACGAGCAGTACTTC.

This chain uses TRBV18 with TRBJ2-1; D unresolved. This CDR3 has 16 amino acids. Looked up from germline, CDR1 is KGHSH and CDR2 is LQKENI. Trimming pared 3 bases from V and 0 bases from J, leaving 12 bases between. This chain's CDR3 is CASSPRGESSYNEQFF. The CDR3 DNA follows: TGTGCCAGCTCACCCCGCGGTGAAAGCTCCTACAATGAGCAGTTCTTC.

The sample holds a few counts of this clone. The chain uses TRBV7-3 and TRBJ1-2; D is perhaps TRBD1 (5 bases). V lost 1 base, J lost 7 bases, and 10 bases lay in between. The germline gives CDR1 SGHTA, CDR2 FQGTGA. The CDR3 has 13 residues. The CDR3 region is CASSLNRQGGYTF. DNA for the CDR3: TGTGCCAGCAGCTTAAATCGGCAGGGTGGCTACACCTTC.

The rearrangement links TRBV2 to TRBJ1-1; tentatively, D is TRBD1 (5 bases). The V end was cut by 2 bases, the J end by 3 bases, with 13 bases between. This CDR3 is 15 amino acids long. Germline lookup yields CDR1 SNHLY and CDR2 FYNNEI. In nucleotides, the CDR3 is TGTGCCAGCAGTGAATTTGGGGGGGGGTACACTGAAGCTTTCTTT. Its protein product is CASSEFGGGYTEAFF.